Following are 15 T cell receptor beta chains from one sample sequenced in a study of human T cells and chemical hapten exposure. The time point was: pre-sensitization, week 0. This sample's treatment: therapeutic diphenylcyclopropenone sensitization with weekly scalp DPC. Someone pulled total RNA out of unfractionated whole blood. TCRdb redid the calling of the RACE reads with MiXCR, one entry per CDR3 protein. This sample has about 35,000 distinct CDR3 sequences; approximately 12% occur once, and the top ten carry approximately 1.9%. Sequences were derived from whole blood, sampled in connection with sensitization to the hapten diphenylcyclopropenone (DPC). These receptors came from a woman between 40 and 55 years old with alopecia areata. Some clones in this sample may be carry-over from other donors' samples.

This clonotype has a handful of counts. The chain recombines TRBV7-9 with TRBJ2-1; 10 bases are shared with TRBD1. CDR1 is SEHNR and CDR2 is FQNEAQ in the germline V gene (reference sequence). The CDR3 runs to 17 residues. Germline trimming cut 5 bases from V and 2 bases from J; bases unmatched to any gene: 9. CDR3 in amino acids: CASSPQTGTGAYNEQFF. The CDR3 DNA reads TGTGCCAGCAGCCCCCAGACCGGGACAGGGGCCTACAATGAGCAGTTCTTC.

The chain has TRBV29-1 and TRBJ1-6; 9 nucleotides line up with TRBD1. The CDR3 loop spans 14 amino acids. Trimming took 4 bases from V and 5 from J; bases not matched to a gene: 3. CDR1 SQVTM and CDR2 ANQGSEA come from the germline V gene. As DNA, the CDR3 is TGCAGCGTTGCGGACAGGGGTAATAATTCACCCCTCCACTTT. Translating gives CSVADRGNNSPLHF.

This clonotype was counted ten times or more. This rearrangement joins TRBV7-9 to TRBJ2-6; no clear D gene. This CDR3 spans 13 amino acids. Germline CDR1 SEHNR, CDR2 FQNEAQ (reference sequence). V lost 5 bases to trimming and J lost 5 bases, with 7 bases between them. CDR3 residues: CASSLSWANVLTF. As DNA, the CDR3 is TGTGCCAGCAGCCTCTCGTGGGCCAACGTCCTGACTTTC.

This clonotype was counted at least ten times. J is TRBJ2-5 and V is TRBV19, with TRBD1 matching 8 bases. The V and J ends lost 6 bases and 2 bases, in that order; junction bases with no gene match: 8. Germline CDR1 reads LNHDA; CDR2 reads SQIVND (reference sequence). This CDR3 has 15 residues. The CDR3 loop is CASSGTGGGQETQYF. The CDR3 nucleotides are TGTGCCAGTAGCGGGACAGGAGGGGGACAAGAGACCCAGTACTTC.

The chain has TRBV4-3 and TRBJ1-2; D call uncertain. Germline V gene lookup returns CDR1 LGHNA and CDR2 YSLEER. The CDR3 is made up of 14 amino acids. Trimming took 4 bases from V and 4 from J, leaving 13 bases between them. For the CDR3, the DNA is TGCGCCAGCAGCCCAGGCAGGACCAGCTATGGCTACACCTTC. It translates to CASSPGRTSYGYTF.

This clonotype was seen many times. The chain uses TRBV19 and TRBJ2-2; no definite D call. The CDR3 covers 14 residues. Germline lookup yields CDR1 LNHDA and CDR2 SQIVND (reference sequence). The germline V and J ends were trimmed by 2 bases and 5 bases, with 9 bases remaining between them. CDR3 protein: CASSIMGGTGELFF. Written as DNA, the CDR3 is TGTGCCAGTAGTATAATGGGCGGAACCGGGGAGCTGTTTTTT.

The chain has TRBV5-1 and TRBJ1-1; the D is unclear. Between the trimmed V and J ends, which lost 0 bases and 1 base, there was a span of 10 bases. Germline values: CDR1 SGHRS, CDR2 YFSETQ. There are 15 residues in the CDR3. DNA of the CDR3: TGCGCCAGCAGCTTGGTAGGGCGGCCGAACACTGAAGCTTTCTTT. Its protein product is CASSLVGRPNTEAFF. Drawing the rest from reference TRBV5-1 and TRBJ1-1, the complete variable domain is KAGVTQTPRYLIKTRGQQVTLSCSPISGHRSVSWYQQTPGQGLQFLFEYFSETQRNKGNFPGRFSGRQFSNSRSEMNVSTLELGDSALYLCASSLVGRPNTEAFFGQGTRLTVV.

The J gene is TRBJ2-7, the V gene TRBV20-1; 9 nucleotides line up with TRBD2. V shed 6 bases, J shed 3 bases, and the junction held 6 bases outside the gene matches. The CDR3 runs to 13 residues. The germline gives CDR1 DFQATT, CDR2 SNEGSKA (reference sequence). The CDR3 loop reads CSARGGSVYEQYF. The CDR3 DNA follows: TGCAGTGCGCGGGGGGGCTCGGTCTACGAGCAGTACTTC.

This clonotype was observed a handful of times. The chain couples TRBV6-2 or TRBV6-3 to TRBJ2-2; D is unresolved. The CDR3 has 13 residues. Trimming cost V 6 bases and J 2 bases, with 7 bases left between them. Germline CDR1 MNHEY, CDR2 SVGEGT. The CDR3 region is CASRPGNTGELFF. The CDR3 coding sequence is TGTGCCAGCAGGCCTGGTAACACCGGGGAGCTGTTTTTT.

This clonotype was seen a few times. CDR3 DNA sequence: TGTGCCAGCAGCTTGGCTTGGACAGGGGGAGGGAACACTGAAGCTTTCTTT. Encoded protein: CASSLAWTGGGNTEAFF. The chain joins TRBV5-5 to TRBJ1-1; the match to TRBD1 covers 10 bases. This CDR3 has 17 amino acids. Germline V gene lookup returns CDR1 SGHKS and CDR2 YYEKEE (reference sequence). Trimming took 0 bases from V and 1 from J; bases not matched to a gene: 6.

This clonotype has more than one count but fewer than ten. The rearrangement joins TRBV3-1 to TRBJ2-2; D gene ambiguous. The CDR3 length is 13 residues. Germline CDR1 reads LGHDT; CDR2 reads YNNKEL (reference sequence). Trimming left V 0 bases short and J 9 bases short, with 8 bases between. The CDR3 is CASSQEGRRELFF. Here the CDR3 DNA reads TGTGCCAGCAGCCAAGAAGGCAGGCGGGAGCTGTTTTTT.

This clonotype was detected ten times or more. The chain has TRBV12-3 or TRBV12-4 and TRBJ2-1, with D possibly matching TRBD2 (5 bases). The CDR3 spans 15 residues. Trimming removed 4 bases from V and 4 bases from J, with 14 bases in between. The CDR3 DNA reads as TGTGCCAGCAGTTCTCCTCTAGCCCCTTACAATGAGCAGTTCTTC. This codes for CASSSPLAPYNEQFF.

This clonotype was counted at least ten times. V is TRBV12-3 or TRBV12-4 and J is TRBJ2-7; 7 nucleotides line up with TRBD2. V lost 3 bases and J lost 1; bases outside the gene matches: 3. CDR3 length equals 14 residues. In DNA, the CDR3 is TGTGCCAGCAGTTTGCGGGGAGGGTCCTACGAGCAGTACTTC. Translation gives CASSLRGGSYEQYF.

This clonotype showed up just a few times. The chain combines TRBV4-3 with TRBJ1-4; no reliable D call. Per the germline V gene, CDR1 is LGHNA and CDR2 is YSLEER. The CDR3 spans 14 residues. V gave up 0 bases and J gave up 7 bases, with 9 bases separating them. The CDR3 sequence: CASSQDSASEKLFF. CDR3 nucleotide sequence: TGCGCCAGCAGCCAAGATAGCGCCTCTGAAAAACTGTTTTTT.

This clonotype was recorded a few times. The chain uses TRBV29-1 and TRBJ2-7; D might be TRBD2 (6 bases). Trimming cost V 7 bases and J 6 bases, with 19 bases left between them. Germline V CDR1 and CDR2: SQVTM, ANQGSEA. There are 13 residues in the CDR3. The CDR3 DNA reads TGCAGCGGGTTGCAGGGCAAGGGAGGCGAGCAGTACTTC. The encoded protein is CSGLQGKGGEQYF.